This T cell receptor beta chain appears in the sequencing data of a study of OX40 agonist ivuxolimab in advanced cancers. Study-level information: Partial responses were seen in three patients, one with hepatocellular carcinoma and two with cutaneous melanoma.

Study findings and constraints: In CD8+ T cells, expanded clones were on average more numerous than in CD4+. Undetermined was the antigen specificity of the expanded peripheral T cells.

In the case of this clone: Its antigen is undetermined.

Repertoires were generated with immunoSEQ multiplex PCR, while TCRdb's copy carries only in-frame clones and drops some. The sample contains over 50,000 clones, 70% to 90% of which appear only once. The CDR3 has 14 residues. Per the germline V gene, CDR1 is MDHEN and CDR2 is SYDVKM. Trimming cost V 2 bases and J 4 bases, with 11 bases left between them. Samples were taken at baseline and on day 1 of cycles 4 and 7. The material sequenced was CD4+ or CD8+ T cells sorted from blood, taken in a trial of the OX40 agonist ivuxolimab. This TCR was sampled from an adult with an advanced solid tumor such as melanoma, head and neck, liver or kidney cancer. The chain links TRBV28 to TRBJ1-2, with D unresolved. The CDR3 sequence: CASSLGLGFYGYTF. CDR3 sequence (DNA): TGTGCCAGCAGTTTAGGGTTGGGGTTCTATGGCTACACCTTC.